This entry lists 26 T cell receptor beta chains sequenced from one sample in a study of blood T cell repertoires in COVID-19. Produced via immunoSEQ multiplex PCR; TCRdb's table is partial and in-frame only. This table has roughly 63,000 clones, roughly 80% appearing once. Material for sequencing was peripheral blood. Every receptor here comes from an elderly man with acute or convalescent COVID-19.

This clone was counted only a few times. CDR3 sequence: CASSSGTGEAFF. The CDR3 DNA is TGTGCCAGCAGTTCCGGGACAGGGGAAGCTTTCTTT. The chain couples TRBV28 to TRBJ1-1, with TRBD1 matching 9 bases. V lost 4 bases and J lost 8; bases outside the gene matches: 2. Germline-derived CDR1 and CDR2 are MDHEN and SYDVKM. The CDR3 spans 12 residues.

This clone was counted once. V and J are TRBV2 and TRBJ1-1; D remains ambiguous. CDR3 size: 15 residues. Germline V CDR1 and CDR2: SNHLY, FYNNEI. The germline V and J ends were trimmed by 5 bases and 8 bases, with 21 bases remaining between them. The CDR3 DNA is TGTGCCAGCAGTCAGGTGAAGTACGGTAATTTGGAAGCTTTCTTT. Translation: CASSQVKYGNLEAFF.

Only one count was recorded for this clone. The rearrangement joins TRBV6-5 to TRBJ1-1; TRBD1 aligns across 7 bases. Germline V gene lookup returns CDR1 MNHEY and CDR2 SVGAGI. This CDR3 has 15 residues. J gave up 1 base and V 0 bases, and 2 bases lay outside the gene matches. CDR3 in DNA: TGTGCCAGCAGTTACTCTGGGACAGCGAACACTGAAGCTTTCTTT. Amino acids: CASSYSGTANTEAFF.

V and J are TRBV5-6 and TRBJ2-7, with TRBD2 as a possible D gene (5 bases). Between the trimmed V and J ends, which lost 2 bases and 0 bases, there was a span of 18 bases. Germline V gene lookup returns CDR1 SGHDT and CDR2 YYEEEE. This CDR3 region has 17 residues. CDR3 amino acids: CASSFSYKTGSSYEQYF. DNA for the CDR3: TGTGCCAGCAGCTTTAGTTACAAAACGGGGAGCTCCTACGAGCAGTACTTC.

This clone was picked up one time. The sample has other DNA sequences that encode this CDR3 too. V gene TRBV5-1 combines with J gene TRBJ1-1, with D possibly TRBD1 on 5 matching bases. The germline V and J ends were trimmed by 3 bases and 1 base, with 10 bases remaining between them. Germline-derived CDR1 and CDR2 are SGHRS and YFSETQ. This CDR3 contains 14 residues. CDR3 residues: CASSSGQPNTEAFF. As DNA, the CDR3 is TGCGCCAGCAGCTCCGGACAACCGAACACTGAAGCTTTCTTT.

The chain uses TRBV9 and TRBJ1-3; no reliable D call. Trimming stripped 3 bases from V and 8 bases from J, with 15 bases between. The CDR3 is made up of 14 amino acids. The germline gives CDR1 SGDLS, CDR2 YYNGEE. The CDR3 DNA sequence: TGTGCCAGCAGCGCTCCGGGAGATCGGGACACCATATATTTT. It encodes CASSAPGDRDTIYF.

This chain joins TRBV2 and TRBJ2-7, with 7 bases matching TRBD1. Losses at the gene ends were 5 bases for V and 2 bases for J; bases not matched to a gene: 9. The CDR3 is 15 amino acids. Germline CDR1 and CDR2: SNHLY and FYNNEI. The CDR3 is CASSPLGQDPYEQYF. The CDR3 DNA sequence: TGTGCCAGCAGTCCGCTTGGACAGGATCCCTACGAGCAGTACTTC.

This clone was recorded a few times. The chain is built from TRBV5-1 and TRBJ2-7; maybe TRBD1 (6 bases). Germline values: CDR1 SGHRS, CDR2 YFSETQ. This CDR3 region has 15 residues. The ends were cut back, 4 bases at V and 4 bases at J, with 18 bases in the middle. CDR3 bases: TGCGCCAGCAGCCCCGCCCCAGGGGTTGGGTACGAGCAGTACTTC. It specifies CASSPAPGVGYEQYF.

The chain recombines TRBV19 with TRBJ2-7; tentative D call: TRBD2 (6 bases). Trimming left V 5 bases short and J 5 bases short, with 25 bases between. The CDR3 covers 17 residues. Germline CDR1 reads LNHDA; CDR2 reads SQIVND (reference sequence). The CDR3 loop is CASSPRSGFTGLDEQYF. The CDR3 region has the DNA TGTGCCAGTAGTCCTCGGTCAGGCTTCACGGGACTCGACGAGCAGTACTTC.

The chain combines TRBV11-3 with TRBJ2-2; weak D call: TRBD1 (6 bases). V gave up 4 bases and J gave up 11 bases, with 8 bases separating them. The CDR3 covers 11 residues. CDR1 and CDR2 (germline): SGHNT, YENEEA. CDR3 in DNA: TGTGCCAGCAGCTCCGGGACAGAGCTGTTTTTT. Protein: CASSSGTELFF.

The chain couples TRBV5-4 to TRBJ2-7; 8 bases are shared with TRBD1. The trim removed 0 bases at V and 4 bases at J, leaving 3 bases unmatched. CDR3 size: 14 residues. Per germline, CDR1 SGHNT and CDR2 YYREEE (reference sequence). This CDR3 is CASSLGQGLYEQYF. The CDR3 DNA reads TGTGCCAGCAGCTTGGGACAGGGGCTGTACGAGCAGTACTTC.

Only one count was recorded for this clone. The V and J genes are TRBV19 and TRBJ2-7; no clear D gene. The CDR3 runs 13 residues. Germline CDR1 reads LNHDA; CDR2 reads SQIVND (reference sequence). V was pared by 3 bases and J by 3 bases, with 9 bases between. CDR3 amino acids: CASSMPRSYEQYF. In nucleotides, the CDR3 is TGTGCCAGTAGTATGCCGAGGAGCTACGAGCAGTACTTC.

This rearrangement joins TRBV11-2 to TRBJ2-1; 9 bases are shared with TRBD2. Germline V CDR1 and CDR2: SGHAT, FQNNGV. Unmatched junction bases numbered 5, after V lost 2 bases and J lost 6 bases. This CDR3 has 15 amino acids. The CDR3 spells CASSLMREGGNEQFF. The CDR3 DNA is TGTGCCAGCAGCTTAATGCGGGAGGGAGGCAATGAGCAGTTCTTC.

This chain joins TRBV3-1 (or the pseudogene TRBV3-2) and TRBJ2-5; TRBD1 might be the D (6 bases). With 1 base removed from V and 5 bases from J, the gap between germline ends came to 14 bases. The CDR3 is made up of 15 amino acids. Germline V gene sequence: CDR1 LGHDT, CDR2 YNNKEL (reference sequence). CDR3 in amino acids: CASSQGGQGFETQYF. In nucleotides, the CDR3 is TGTGCCAGCAGCCAAGGAGGGCAGGGGTTCGAGACCCAGTACTTC.

The rearrangement joins TRBV5-1 to TRBJ2-2; no definite D call. The ends were cut back, 4 bases at V and 3 bases at J, with 7 bases in the middle. The CDR3 loop spans 13 amino acids. Per germline, CDR1 SGHRS and CDR2 YFSETQ. CDR3 protein: CASSVKYTGELFF. The CDR3 nucleotides are TGCGCCAGCAGCGTAAAATACACCGGGGAGCTGTTTTTT.

The rearrangement uses TRBV24-1 and TRBJ2-1, with D perhaps matching TRBD2 (5 bases). V was clipped by 4 bases and J by 0 bases, with 18 bases between them. Germline V gene data show CDR1 as KGHDR and CDR2 as SFDVKD. The CDR3 contains 18 residues. CDR3 sequence (DNA): TGTGCCACCAGTGACTCGCGGAGGTCTACCAGCTCCTACAATGAGCAGTTCTTC. Translation: CATSDSRRSTSSYNEQFF.

CDR3 nucleotide sequence: TGTGCCAGTAGTACAGGCTATACTACAGATACGCAGTATTTT. It is translated as CASSTGYTTDTQYF. V usage is TRBV19 and J usage is TRBJ2-3; D unresolved. Per germline, CDR1 LNHDA and CDR2 SQIVND (reference sequence). V lost 4 bases and J lost 3, with 11 bases in between. The CDR3 consists of 14 residues.

The chain recombines TRBV15 with TRBJ1-1, with no clear D. This CDR3 is built from 15 residues. The germline CDR1 and CDR2 sequences are LNHNV and YYDKDF (reference sequence). Between the trimmed V and J ends, which lost 0 bases and 0 bases, there was a span of 8 bases. CDR3: CATSRDLSVNTEAFF. As DNA, the CDR3 is TGTGCCACCAGCAGAGATCTCTCGGTGAACACTGAAGCTTTCTTT.

V usage is TRBV6-4 and J usage is TRBJ2-7, with 9 nucleotides matching TRBD2. The trim removed 4 bases at V and 1 base at J, leaving 8 bases unmatched. Per the germline V gene, CDR1 is MRHNA and CDR2 is SNTAGT. This CDR3 is built from 16 residues. CDR3 coding DNA: TGTGCCAGCAGTGTAGTAGCGGGGGCCCCTTCCTACGAGCAGTACTTC. Protein: CASSVVAGAPSYEQYF.

CDR3 amino acids: CASGLDGLAYEQYF. CDR3 nucleotides: TGTGCTAGTGGTTTGGATGGACTAGCCTACGAGCAGTACTTC. V is TRBV12-5 and J is TRBJ2-7; 7 bases align to TRBD2. V was pared by 1 base and J by 2 bases, with 2 bases of the junction left unmatched. The germline gives CDR1 LGHNT, CDR2 FRNRAP. The length of the CDR3 is 14 residues.

The CDR3 DNA sequence: TGTGCCAGCAGCTTTAGCTGGTCCTACAATGAGCAGTTCTTC. Encoded protein: CASSFSWSYNEQFF. The gene calls are TRBV11-3 and TRBJ2-1, with D unresolved. Germline values: CDR1 SGHNT, CDR2 YENEEA. The CDR3 loop spans 14 amino acids. V dropped 3 bases and J dropped 1 base, with 7 bases sitting between them.

The rearrangement links TRBV3-1 (or the pseudogene TRBV3-2) to TRBJ2-7, with D maybe TRBD1 (5 bases). The CDR3 contains 13 residues. Trimming took off 6 bases at V and 6 bases at J, with 15 bases between the two ends. The germline gives CDR1 LGHDT, CDR2 YNNKEL (reference sequence). This CDR3 reads CASSSNGAAEQYF. The DNA for the CDR3 is TGTGCCAGCAGTAGCAATGGGGCCGCCGAGCAGTACTTC.

This clone was observed a few times. This chain uses TRBV5-1 with TRBJ1-5, with 7 bases matching TRBD1. Looked up from germline, CDR1 is SGHRS and CDR2 is YFSETQ. The CDR3 totals 16 residues. V shed 1 base and J 2 bases; nucleotides not matched to a gene: 6. CDR3 sequence reads: CASSLTAGGGNQPQHF. For the CDR3, the DNA is TGCGCCAGCAGCTTGACGGCAGGGGGAGGCAATCAGCCCCAGCATTTT.

The rearrangement uses TRBV19 and TRBJ1-3; 9 nucleotides line up with TRBD1. The CDR3 runs 16 residues. Germline CDR1 is LNHDA and CDR2 is SQIVND (reference sequence). V shed 7 bases and J 4 bases; nucleotides not matched to a gene: 11. The CDR3: CASTISDRGNGNTIYF. The CDR3 coding sequence is TGTGCCAGTACCATCTCGGACAGGGGAAACGGAAACACCATATATTTT. Full variable domain (rest looked up from reference TRBV19 and TRBJ1-3): DGGITQSPKYLFRKEGQNVTLSCEQNLNHDAMYWYRQDPGQGLRLIYYSQIVNDFQKGDIAEGYSVSREKKESFPLTVTSAQKNPTAFYLCASTISDRGNGNTIYFGEGSWLTVV.

The genes are TRBV10-2 and TRBJ1-2; tentative D call: TRBD1 (5 bases). Trimming took off 3 bases at V and 4 bases at J, with 12 bases between the two ends. The CDR3 spans 14 residues. CDR1 is WSHSY and CDR2 is SAAADI in the germline V gene. The CDR3 DNA sequence: TGCGCCAGCAGTGAAGGCGGGGGAGGCTATGGCTACACCTTC. It encodes CASSEGGGGYGYTF.

V and J are TRBV18 and TRBJ1-1; D not resolved. Trimming cost V 3 bases and J 0 bases, with 14 bases left between them. CDR3 length: 16 amino acids. Germline CDR1 KGHSH, CDR2 LQKENI. The CDR3 reads CASSPVSRELNTEAFF. The CDR3 DNA follows: TGTGCCAGCTCACCGGTTAGCCGGGAACTGAACACTGAAGCTTTCTTT.